A single sample gave rise to the 2 T cell receptor beta chains below, sequenced in a study of CXCR3-negative and CXCR3-positive naive CD8 T cells. Study-wide points: Hydrophobicity of TRB CDR3s was greater in CXCR3-positive naive cells than in CXCR3-negative naive cells.

Researchers prepared the TRB cDNA libraries using 5' RACE with UMI labels. Following a re-call of the 5' RACE reads, TCRdb has one entry per CDR3 protein and lacks DNA. The listing contains about 130,000 distinct CDR3 sequences. No antigens are known for them. The material sequenced was naive CXCR3+ CD8+ T cells from blood. Subset: CD45RO-CCR7+CD27+CD95- naive CD8+ T cells expressing CXCR3 (TNR3+). Every receptor here comes from a human donor in good health. Some clones in this sample may be carry-over from other donors' samples.

V usage is TRBV29-1 and J usage is TRBJ1-2; TCRdb proposes TRBD1, but this gene call is untestable without DNA. CDR1 is SQVTM, CDR2 ANQGSEA, per germline. This CDR3 is 13 amino acids long. The CDR3 reads CSVQDSRDYGYTF.

The chain carries TRBV29-1 and TRBJ2-5; the TCRdb D gene call, TRBD2, has no DNA to confirm it. Germline-derived CDR1 and CDR2 are SQVTM and ANQGSEA. CDR3 length: 13 residues. CDR3 sequence reads: CSQRSGRDETQYF.